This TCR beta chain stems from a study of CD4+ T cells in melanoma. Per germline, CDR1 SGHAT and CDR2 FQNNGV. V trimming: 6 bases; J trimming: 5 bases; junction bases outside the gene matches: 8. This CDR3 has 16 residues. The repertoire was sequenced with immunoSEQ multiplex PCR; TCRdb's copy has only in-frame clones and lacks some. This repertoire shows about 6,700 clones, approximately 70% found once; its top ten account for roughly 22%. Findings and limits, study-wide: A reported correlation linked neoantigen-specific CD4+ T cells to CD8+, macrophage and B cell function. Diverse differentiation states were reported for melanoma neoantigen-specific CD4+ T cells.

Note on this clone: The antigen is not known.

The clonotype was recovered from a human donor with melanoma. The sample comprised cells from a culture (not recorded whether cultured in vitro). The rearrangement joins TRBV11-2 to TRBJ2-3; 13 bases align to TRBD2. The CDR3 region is CASRRLAGGRLDTQYF. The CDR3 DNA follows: TGTGCCAGCAGACGACTAGCGGGGGGCCGGTTAGATACGCAGTATTTT.